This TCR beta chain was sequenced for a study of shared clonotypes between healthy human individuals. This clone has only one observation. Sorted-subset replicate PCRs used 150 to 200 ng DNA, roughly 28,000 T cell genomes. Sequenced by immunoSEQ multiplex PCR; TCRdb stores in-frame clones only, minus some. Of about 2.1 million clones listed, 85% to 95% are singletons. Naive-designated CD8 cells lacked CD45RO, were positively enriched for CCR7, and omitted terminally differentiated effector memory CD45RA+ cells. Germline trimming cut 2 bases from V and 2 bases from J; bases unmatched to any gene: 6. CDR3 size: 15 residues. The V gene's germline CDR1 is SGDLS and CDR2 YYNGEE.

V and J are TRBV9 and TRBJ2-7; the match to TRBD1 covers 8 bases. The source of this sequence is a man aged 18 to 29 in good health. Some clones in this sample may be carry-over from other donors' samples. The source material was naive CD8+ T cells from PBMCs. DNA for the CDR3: TGTGCCAGCAGCGTTCAGGGGGCGGATGCCTACGAGCAGTACTTC. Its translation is CASSVQGADAYEQYF.